This T cell receptor beta chain is drawn from a study of CXCR3-negative and CXCR3-positive naive CD8 T cells. Notes on the study in general: For memory CD8+ cells diversity was much lower, but both naive subsets had comparably high diversity. CXCR3-positive naive cells had more hydrophobic TRB CDR3s than CXCR3-negative naive cells. Surface CD5 looked about the same in the naive subsets, so the authors worked out TCR strength from TRB CDR3 properties.

Libraries of TRB cDNA were made by 5' RACE and carried UMIs. TCRdb re-called the 5' RACE reads and catalogs CDR3 proteins one per entry, DNA excluded. In total, the table holds approximately 100,000 distinct CDR3 sequences. This CDR3 is built from 12 residues. Germline loops: CDR1 SQVTM, CDR2 ANQGSEA. In regard to this clonotype: The antigen remains undetermined.

The TCR originated in a human donor in good health. Some clones in this sample may be carry-over from other donors' samples. The specimen was naive CXCR3+ CD8+ T cells from blood. Subset given: CD45RO-CCR7+CD27+CD95- naive CD8+ T cells expressing CXCR3 (TNR3+). This chain links TRBV29-1 with TRBJ2-1; no DNA is available, so the TRBD1 call from TCRdb remains unchecked. This CDR3 reads CSGTTEYNEQFF.